Described below is a single T cell receptor (beta chain) sequence and its context. Its matching antigen is unknown. Mismatch with germline at one junction end may stem from a read error. Germline CDR1 and CDR2: SGHVS and FNYEAQ. The CDR3 has 17 amino acids. TCRdb's copy holds only in-frame clones and misses some; the assay was immunoSEQ multiplex PCR. Of roughly 20,000 clones in the sample, around 89% are singletons; the top ten hold over 7.5%. These data come from a study of T cells in localized non-small cell lung cancer. Overall study results and limits: Heterogeneity remains possible, as sequencing covered one tumor region only. Adjacent lung exhibited a median of about 57 among the 100 most abundant tumor clones. Density of T cells in blood, when higher, went with longer overall survival. The study found T cell clonality highest in uninvolved adjacent lung, above tumor.

The chain combines TRBV7-6 with TRBJ2-7; unclear D gene. The sequencing here drew on peripheral blood, taken before any cancer treatment. The source of this sequence is a man aged 35 to 69 with stage I lung adenocarcinoma. DNA of the CDR3: TGTGCTAGCAGCCCGCTGGACGGATCTCTCGGTTCCTACGAGCAGTACTTC. Translated, it gives CASSPLDGSLGSYEQYF.